One T cell receptor (beta chain) is described in this entry. This clonotype was observed a few times. What this receptor recognizes is not known. Base qualities are not recorded, but no much larger clone differs from it by a single base. The source of the sample is a study of T cell repertoires in aging, cancer and after chemotherapy (dated by TCRdb to the late 2010s). Study-wide context: Donors were distributed across six age groups ranging from 30 or younger to 70 or older, with at least three individuals included per group. The full dataset contained roughly 8.8 million TCR reads. To look at immunoaging and at how T cells reconstitute after chemotherapy, the study profiled TCR beta repertoires in peripheral blood from both healthy donors and cancer patients. Healthy donor control TCR repertoires were recorded over several months to years and showed clear clonal overlap across re-sampling. Alongside approximately 97 healthy donors serving as a reference group, the cohort included approximately 220 cancer patients, of whom more than 85 had hematological cancers and 120 to 130 had solid cancers.

Instead of sorted cells or RNA, genomic DNA extracted from peripheral blood served as the source for amplifying TCR beta rearrangements. What the research found in general, with its limitations: In healthy donors, the decline in TCR diversity with age was mainly explained by loss of richness, whereas in cancer patients loss of evenness was also found to contribute. According to the authors, the repertoire data do not allow conclusions to be drawn about immunological memory after chemotherapy. Median generation probability increased over the chemotherapy interval in both cancer cohorts, suggesting repertoire reconstitution through rebound thymic output. Untreated patients with hematological or solid cancers showed significantly lower blood TCR diversity and higher clonality than age-matched healthy donors.

Rearranged TRB sequences spanning V, D and J segments were amplified in a multiplex touch-down PCR with a mixed TRB-A/B primer pool. Two consecutive PCR reactions with Phusion HS II polymerase added Illumina adapters and sample indices to the amplicons. Amplicons were gel-purified with the NucleoSpin Gel and PCR Clean-up kit, then checked with Qubit and an Agilent 2100 Bioanalyzer. Sequencing of the libraries was done on an Illumina MiSeq with paired-end, single-indexed 600-cycle runs. From the authors' description of their analysis: MiXCR versions 2.12 and 3.0.5 were used to process the TRB sequences. Each unique CDR3 nucleotide sequence counted as one clone, and only productive sequences with at least two reads were retained. Repertoire metrics included Shannon diversity, evenness, clonality (one minus evenness), and alpha-parameterized diversity profiles from alpha 0 to 5. The IGoR algorithm was used to calculate generation probabilities for clones in the paired samples taken before and after chemotherapy. In TCRdb, the public reads were trimmed at Q25 with fastp and aligned with MiXCR, with productive beta chains retained. Rows matching on CDR3 protein sequence are summarized as one entry with the most common DNA and genes. For this entry, the V and J calls and clone size follow TCRdb and not the study's own pipeline. The sample records under 12,000 distinct CDR3 sequences, roughly 42% of which are singletons. The ten largest make up about 6.9% of the sample.

The CDR3, from cysteine to phenylalanine, totals 14 residues. Only CDR3 DNA remains: 42 bases, in frame from the first base. Based on the germline V gene, the CDR1 and CDR2 sequences are MDHEN and SYDVKM. Trimming accounts for 5 bases at V and 6 bases at J, while the number of junction bases matched to no gene is 6. Recombination connected TRBV28 to TRBJ1-2; 10 central bases correspond to TRBD1. The TCR sequence derives from a human donor in good health. Sequenced sample: blood. CDR3 protein: CASSTPGTGDGYTF. The sequenced DNA is TGTGCCAGCAGTACTCCCGGGACAGGGGATGGCTACACCTTC.